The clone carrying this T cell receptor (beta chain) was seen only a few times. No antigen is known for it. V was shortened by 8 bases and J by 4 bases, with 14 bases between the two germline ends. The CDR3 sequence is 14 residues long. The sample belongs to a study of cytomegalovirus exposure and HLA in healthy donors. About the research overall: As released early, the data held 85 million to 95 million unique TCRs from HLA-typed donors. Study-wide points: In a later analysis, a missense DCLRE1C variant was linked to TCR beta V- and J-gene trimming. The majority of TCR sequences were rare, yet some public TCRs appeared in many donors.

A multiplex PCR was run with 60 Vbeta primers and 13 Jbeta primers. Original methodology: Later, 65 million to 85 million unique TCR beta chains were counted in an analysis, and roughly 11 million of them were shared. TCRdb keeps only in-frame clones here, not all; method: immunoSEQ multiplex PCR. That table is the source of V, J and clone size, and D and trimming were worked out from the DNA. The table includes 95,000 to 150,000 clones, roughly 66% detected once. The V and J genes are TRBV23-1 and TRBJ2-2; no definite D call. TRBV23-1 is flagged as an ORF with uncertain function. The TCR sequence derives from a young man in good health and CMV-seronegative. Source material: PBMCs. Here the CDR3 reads CASPPRETTGELFF. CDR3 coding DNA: TGCGCCAGCCCTCCACGAGAAACCACCGGGGAGCTGTTTTTT.